This entry lists 9 T cell receptor beta chains sequenced from one sample in a study of lymphopenia after photon versus proton radiotherapy. Measured with immunoSEQ multiplex PCR; TCRdb has only the in-frame clones, and not every one. The repertoire holds tens of thousands of clones, with 83% as singletons. The source was peripheral blood, collected from a patient treated with photon-based radiotherapy. These receptors came from a man between 45 and 60 years old with gastric cancer.

V and J are TRBV10-3 and TRBJ1-6; D is unclear. The CDR3 spans 12 residues. The germline V and J ends were trimmed by 10 bases and 7 bases, with 11 bases remaining between them. CDR1 and CDR2 from the germline V gene are ENHRY and SYGVKD. CDR3 in DNA: TGTGCCACTAGTCCAGCGAATTCACCCCTCCACTTT. Its protein is CATSPANSPLHF.

The rearrangement links TRBV5-1 to TRBJ2-3; TRBD2 aligns across 8 bases. CDR3 size: 15 residues. Germline assignment: CDR1 SGHRS and CDR2 YFSETQ. V gave up 0 bases and J gave up 5 bases; unmatched junction bases: 5. CDR3 in amino acids: CASSLAAGGEDTQYF. The DNA for the CDR3 is TGCGCCAGCAGCTTGGCTGCGGGAGGTGAAGATACGCAGTATTTT.

J is TRBJ2-7 and V is TRBV4-1, with 7 bases fitting TRBD1. The V gene end was trimmed by 0 bases and the J gene end by 3 bases; junction bases not matched to a gene: 5. The CDR3 consists of 15 residues. Germline CDR1 MGHRA, CDR2 YSYEKL. The CDR3 protein is CASSQDPGQLYEQYF. The CDR3 DNA follows: TGCGCCAGCAGCCAAGACCCGGGACAGCTCTACGAGCAGTACTTC.

The chain carries TRBV27 and TRBJ2-3; the D is unclear. CDR1 and CDR2 from the germline V gene are MNHEY and SMNVEV (reference sequence). Trimming cost V 7 bases and J 3 bases, with 14 bases left between them. CDR3 size: 14 residues. Written as DNA, the CDR3 is TGTGCCAGCACCACCAGGCAGAGGACAGATACGCAGTATTTT. This codes for CASTTRQRTDTQYF.

CDR3 sequence reads: CASSDRVGNNEQFF. CDR3 nucleotide sequence: TGTGCCAGCAGTGACAGGGTGGGGAACAATGAGCAGTTCTTC. This chain links TRBV2 with TRBJ2-1; D is perhaps TRBD1 (5 bases). V was trimmed by 3 bases and J by 5 bases, leaving 11 bases between them. Looked up from germline, CDR1 is SNHLY and CDR2 is FYNNEI. This CDR3 spans 14 amino acids.

The chain couples TRBV2 to TRBJ2-5, with 14 positions matching TRBD2. J gave up 7 bases and V 0 bases, and 7 bases lay outside the gene matches. Germline V CDR1 and CDR2: SNHLY, FYNNEI. The CDR3 is made up of 17 amino acids. In nucleotides, the CDR3 is TGTGCCAGCAGTGAAGCGACGGGACTAGCGGGAGAGGGGACCCAGTACTTC. As protein: CASSEATGLAGEGTQYF.

This chain links TRBV25-1 with TRBJ1-2; a possible D gene is TRBD1 (5 bases). The CDR3 sequence is 14 residues long. From germline, CDR1 is MGHDK and CDR2 SYGVNS. Trimming left V 8 bases short and J 7 bases short, with 20 bases between. The CDR3, as DNA: TGTGCCAGCGAGATGGCAGGGAGGTCGGGTGGCTACACCTTC. Translation: CASEMAGRSGGYTF.

This clone was counted once. This chain uses TRBV27 with TRBJ2-3, with 7 bases that match TRBD2. Germline lookup yields CDR1 MNHEY and CDR2 SMNVEV (reference sequence). J gave up 0 bases and V 2 bases, and 14 bases lay outside the gene matches. CDR3 size: 19 residues. The CDR3 protein is CASSLRALAEKLSTDTQYF. The DNA for the CDR3 is TGTGCCAGCAGTTTACGAGCCCTAGCGGAGAAATTAAGCACAGATACGCAGTATTTT.

The CDR3 region is CATSRIGQGNYGYTF. DNA of the CDR3: TGTGCCACCAGCAGAATCGGACAGGGGAACTATGGCTACACCTTC. The chain has TRBV15 and TRBJ1-2; TRBD1 aligns across 9 bases. CDR3 length: 15 residues. CDR1 is LNHNV and CDR2 is YYDKDF in the germline V gene (reference sequence). The V segment lost 2 bases and the J segment 2 bases; nucleotides outside the gene matches: 3.